A selection of T cell receptor beta chains follows, all from one sample in a study of identifying expanded T cells in peripheral blood. This table comes from immunoSEQ multiplex PCR, and its TCRdb copy is limited to in-frame clones, with some not included. This table has about 130,000 clones, about 86% appearing once. Sequencing input: blood. The receptors come from a person between 18 and 70 years old in good health. Each CDR3 is given with its conserved first and last residue. The order of the fields is clone size, V gene, D gene, J gene, CDR3 protein, CDR3 DNA. A D gene is named only where the DNA matches it firmly. Some rows mark clone size as missing; the rest say once, few, many or name a class of expanded clone.

clone_size: NA
v_call: TRBV18
d_call: NA
j_call: TRBJ1-4
cdr3_aa: CASSPRRDKLFF
cdr3_nt: TGTGCCAGCTCACCTAGACGGGACAAACTGTTTTTT

clone_size: NA
v_call: TRBV5-1
d_call: TRBD1
j_call: TRBJ1-1
cdr3_aa: CASSLEGQGRTEAFF
cdr3_nt: TGCGCCAGCAGCTTGGAGGGACAGGGGCGCACTGAAGCTTTCTTT

clone_size: NA
v_call: TRBV2
d_call: NA
j_call: TRBJ2-2
cdr3_aa: CASSRDNTGELFF
cdr3_nt: TGTGCCAGCAGTCGGGATAACACCGGGGAGCTGTTTTTT

clone_size: NA
v_call: TRBV5-1
d_call: NA
j_call: TRBJ1-1
cdr3_aa: CASSLLGQNTEAFF
cdr3_nt: TGCGCCAGCAGCTTATTAGGCCAGAACACTGAAGCTTTCTTT

clone_size: NA
v_call: TRBV5-1
d_call: TRBD2
j_call: TRBJ2-5
cdr3_aa: CASSLGAGVDSETQYF
cdr3_nt: TGCGCCAGCAGCTTGGGTGCGGGAGTGGATTCGGAGACCCAGTACTTC

clone_size: few
v_call: TRBV28
d_call: TRBD2
j_call: TRBJ2-3
cdr3_aa: CASSLLAGLADTQYF
cdr3_nt: TGTGCCAGCAGTTTACTAGCGGGATTGGCAGATACGCAGTATTTT

clone_size: NA
v_call: TRBV7-2
d_call: NA
j_call: TRBJ2-3
cdr3_aa: CASSREYGTDTQYF
cdr3_nt: TGTGCCAGCAGCCGGGAGTATGGCACAGATACGCAGTATTTT

clone_size: NA
v_call: TRBV5-4
d_call: NA
j_call: TRBJ2-2
cdr3_aa: CASSERQNTGELFF
cdr3_nt: TGTGCCAGCAGCGAGCGACAGAACACCGGGGAGCTGTTTTTT

clone_size: NA
v_call: TRBV7-3
d_call: TRBD2
j_call: TRBJ2-1
cdr3_aa: CASSLSGSGVLNEQFF
cdr3_nt: TGTGCCAGCAGCTTAAGCGGGAGCGGGGTGTTAAATGAGCAGTTCTTC

clone_size: few
v_call: TRBV6-4
d_call: NA
j_call: TRBJ1-2
cdr3_aa: CASSEGRDYGYTF
cdr3_nt: TGTGCCAGCAGTGAAGGCAGGGACTATGGCTACACCTTC

clone_size: NA
v_call: TRBV6-5
d_call: TRBD1
j_call: TRBJ1-4
cdr3_aa: CASRLGQGKEKLFF
cdr3_nt: TGTGCCAGCAGGTTGGGACAGGGGAAGGAAAAACTGTTTTTT

clone_size: NA
v_call: TRBV5-1
d_call: TRBD1
j_call: TRBJ1-1
cdr3_aa: CASSQITGDGEAFF
cdr3_nt: TGCGCCAGCAGCCAAATAACAGGGGACGGAGAAGCTTTCTTT

clone_size: NA
v_call: TRBV19
d_call: TRBD2
j_call: TRBJ2-7
cdr3_aa: CASTYIHGGAGGPSYEQYF
cdr3_nt: TGTGCCAGTACCTACATCCACGGGGGAGCGGGAGGACCTTCCTACGAGCAGTACTTC

clone_size: NA
v_call: TRBV4-1
d_call: NA
j_call: TRBJ2-7
cdr3_aa: CASSRIRDGEQYF
cdr3_nt: TGCGCCAGCAGCCGCATCCGGGACGGCGAGCAGTACTTC

clone_size: NA
v_call: TRBV29-1
d_call: NA
j_call: TRBJ2-7
cdr3_aa: CSVESPEYEQYF
cdr3_nt: TGCAGCGTTGAATCCCCAGAGTACGAGCAGTACTTC

clone_size: NA
v_call: TRBV5-6
d_call: TRBD1
j_call: TRBJ2-7
cdr3_aa: CASSLRTGDYEQYF
cdr3_nt: TGTGCCAGCAGCCTCCGGACAGGAGACTACGAGCAGTACTTC

clone_size: NA
v_call: TRBV7-6
d_call: NA
j_call: TRBJ2-5
cdr3_aa: CASSLFEGDGETQYF
cdr3_nt: TGTGCCAGCAGCTTGTTTGAGGGCGATGGGGAGACCCAGTACTTC

clone_size: NA
v_call: TRBV19
d_call: TRBD1
j_call: TRBJ1-1
cdr3_aa: CASSIPDRARSREAFF
cdr3_nt: TGTGCCAGTAGTATCCCGGACAGGGCTCGCTCGCGTGAAGCTTTCTTT

clone_size: once
v_call: TRBV27
d_call: NA
j_call: TRBJ2-3
cdr3_aa: CASSLWDGKSTDTQYF
cdr3_nt: TGTGCCAGCAGTCTATGGGACGGCAAATCCACAGATACGCAGTATTTT

clone_size: few
v_call: TRBV5-1
d_call: TRBD1
j_call: TRBJ1-1
cdr3_aa: CASSLPGQGLNTEAFF
cdr3_nt: TGCGCCAGCAGCCTACCGGGACAGGGGTTGAACACTGAAGCTTTCTTT

clone_size: once
v_call: TRBV2
d_call: TRBD1
j_call: TRBJ2-7
cdr3_aa: CASRRPGQGSYEQYF
cdr3_nt: TGTGCCAGCAGAAGACCGGGACAGGGCTCCTACGAGCAGTACTTC

clone_size: NA
v_call: TRBV5-3
d_call: NA
j_call: TRBJ1-5
cdr3_aa: CARACPGHRLSVQHF
cdr3_nt: TGTGCCAGAGCCTGCCCGGGACATCGGTTAAGTGTCCAGCATTTT

clone_size: NA
v_call: TRBV6-5
d_call: NA
j_call: TRBJ1-5
cdr3_aa: CASRKGRPADQPQHF
cdr3_nt: TGTGCCAGCAGGAAGGGCAGGCCTGCTGATCAGCCCCAGCATTTT